The clone carrying this T cell receptor beta chain occurred once. Clones were read by immunoSEQ multiplex PCR, and TCRdb kept only the in-frame ones, dropping some. Among 150,000 to 180,000 clones listed, 65% to 90% were seen once. These data are taken from a study of blood T cell repertoires in COVID-19. The Seattle patients joined while their infection was active and were tracked longitudinally afterward. Germline loops: CDR1 MNHEY, CDR2 SMNVEV (reference sequence). V gave up 4 bases and J gave up 6 bases, with 10 bases separating them. This CDR3 is 13 amino acids long. Sequenced input: peripheral blood. This receptor was identified in a woman between 55 and 75 years old with COVID-19, enrolled during active disease. V gene TRBV27 combines with J gene TRBJ2-1, with a weak D call TRBD2 (5 bases). This CDR3 is CASSSRGSNEQFF. CDR3 bases: TGTGCCAGCAGTTCGAGAGGGAGCAATGAGCAGTTCTTC.